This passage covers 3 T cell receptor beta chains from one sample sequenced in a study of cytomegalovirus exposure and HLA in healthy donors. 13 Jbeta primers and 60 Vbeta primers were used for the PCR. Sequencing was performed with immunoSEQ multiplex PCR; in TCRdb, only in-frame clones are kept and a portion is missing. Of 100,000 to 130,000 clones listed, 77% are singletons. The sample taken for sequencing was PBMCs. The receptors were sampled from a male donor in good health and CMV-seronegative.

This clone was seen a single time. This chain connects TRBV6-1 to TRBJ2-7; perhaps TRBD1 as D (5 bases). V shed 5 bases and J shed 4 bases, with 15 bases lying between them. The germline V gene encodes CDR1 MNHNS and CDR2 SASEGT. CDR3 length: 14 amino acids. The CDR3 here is CASSPPPGFYEQYF. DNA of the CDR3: TGTGCCAGCAGTCCTCCGCCAGGGTTTTACGAGCAGTACTTC.

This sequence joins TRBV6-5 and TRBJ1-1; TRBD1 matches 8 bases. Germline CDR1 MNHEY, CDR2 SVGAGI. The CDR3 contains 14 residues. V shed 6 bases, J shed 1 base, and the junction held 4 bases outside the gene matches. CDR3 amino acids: CASRPTGGNTEAFF. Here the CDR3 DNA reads TGTGCCAGCAGGCCCACAGGGGGGAACACTGAAGCTTTCTTT.

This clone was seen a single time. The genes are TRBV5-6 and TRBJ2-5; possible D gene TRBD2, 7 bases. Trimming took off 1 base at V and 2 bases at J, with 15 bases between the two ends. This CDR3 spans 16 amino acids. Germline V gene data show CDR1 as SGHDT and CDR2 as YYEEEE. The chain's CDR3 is CASSLYGGRIQETQYF. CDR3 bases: TGTGCCAGCAGCTTGTACGGGGGGCGCATTCAAGAGACCCAGTACTTC.